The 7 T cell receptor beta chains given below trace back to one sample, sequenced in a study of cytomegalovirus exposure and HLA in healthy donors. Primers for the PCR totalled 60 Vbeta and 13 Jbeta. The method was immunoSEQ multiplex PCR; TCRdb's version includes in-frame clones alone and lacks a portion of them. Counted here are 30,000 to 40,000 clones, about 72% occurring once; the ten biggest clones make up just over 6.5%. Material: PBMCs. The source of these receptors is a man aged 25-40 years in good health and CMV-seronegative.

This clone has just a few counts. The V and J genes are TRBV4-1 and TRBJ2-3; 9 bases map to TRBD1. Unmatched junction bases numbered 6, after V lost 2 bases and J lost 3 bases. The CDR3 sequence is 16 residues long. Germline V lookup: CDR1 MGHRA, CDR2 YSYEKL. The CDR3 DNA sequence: TGCGCCAGCAGCCAATTGGGGACAGGGAGAACAGATACGCAGTATTTT. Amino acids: CASSQLGTGRTDTQYF.

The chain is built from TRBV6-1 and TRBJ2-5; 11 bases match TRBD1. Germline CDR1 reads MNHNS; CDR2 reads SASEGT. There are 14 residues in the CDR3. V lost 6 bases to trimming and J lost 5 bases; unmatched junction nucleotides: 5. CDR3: CASSRTGGSETQYF. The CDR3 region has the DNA TGTGCCAGCAGCCGGACAGGGGGCTCGGAGACCCAGTACTTC.

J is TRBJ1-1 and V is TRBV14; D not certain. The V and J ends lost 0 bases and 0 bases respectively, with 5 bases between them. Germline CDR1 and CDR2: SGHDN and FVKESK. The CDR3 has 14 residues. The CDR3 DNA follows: TGTGCCAGCAGCCAAGAAGAGATGAACACTGAAGCTTTCTTT. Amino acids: CASSQEEMNTEAFF.

In DNA form, the CDR3 reads TGTGCCATTGCCGGGACAGGCAAGGAAAAACTGTTTTTT. As protein: CAIAGTGKEKLFF. V gene TRBV10-3 combines with J gene TRBJ1-4; 8 nucleotides match TRBD1. In germline, CDR1 is ENHRY, CDR2 SYGVKD. The CDR3 is 13 amino acids. The V gene end was trimmed by 9 bases and the J gene end by 8 bases; junction bases not matched to a gene: 8.

The CDR3 region has the DNA TGCGCCAGCAGCCGTATCGGGACAGGGGAAGAAAAACTGTTTTTT. It encodes CASSRIGTGEEKLFF. The V call is TRBV4-3, the J call TRBJ1-4; TRBD1 matches at 10 bases. Germline V lookup: CDR1 LGHNA, CDR2 YSLEER. With V trimmed by 4 bases and J by 8 bases, 7 bases remained unmatched. This CDR3 region has 15 residues.

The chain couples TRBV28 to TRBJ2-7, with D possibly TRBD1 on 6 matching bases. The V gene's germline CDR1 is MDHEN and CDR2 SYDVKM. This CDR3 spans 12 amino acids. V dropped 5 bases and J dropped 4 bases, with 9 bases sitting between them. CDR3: CASSRTDYEQYF. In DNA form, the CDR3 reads TGTGCCAGCAGTCGGACAGATTACGAGCAGTACTTC.

CDR3 in DNA: TGTGCCAGCAGCTTAGAGGCCTCTCCGATCTACGAGCAGTACTTC. Translating it yields CASSLEASPIYEQYF. The J gene is TRBJ2-7, the V gene TRBV11-2; D unclear. This CDR3 region has 15 residues. The V end was cut by 0 bases, the J end by 3 bases, with 12 bases between. Germline CDR1 reads SGHAT; CDR2 reads FQNNGV. Based on the CDR3 plus reference TRBV11-2 and TRBJ2-7, the full variable domain is EAGVAQSPRYKIIEKRQSVAFWCNPISGHATLYWYQQILGQGPKLLIQFQNNGVVDDSQLPKDRFSAERLKGVDSTLKIQPAKLEDSAVYLCASSLEASPIYEQYFGPGTRLTVT.